These 25 T cell receptor beta chains share one sample of origin, sequenced in a study of shared clonotypes between healthy human individuals. CD45RO-negative cells were positively selected for CCR7, leaving out terminally differentiated effector memory CD45RA+ cells. Measured with immunoSEQ multiplex PCR; TCRdb has only the in-frame clones, and not every one. The sample yields hundreds of thousands of clones, 95% to 97% seen once. Sequencing used naive CD8+ T cells sorted from blood. The receptors come from a woman aged 30 to 39 in good health.

Comments on this clone: Other DNA sequences in the sample encode the same CDR3. The chain is built from TRBV9 and TRBJ2-2, with TRBD1 as a possible D gene (5 bases). Germline V lookup: CDR1 SGDLS, CDR2 YYNGEE. The CDR3 has 13 residues. V dropped 3 bases and J dropped 4 bases, with 7 bases sitting between them. DNA of the CDR3: TGTGCCAGCAGCGGTAGGGGCACCGGGGAGCTGTTTTTT. Translated: CASSGRGTGELFF.

The J gene is TRBJ2-5, the V gene TRBV7-6, with TRBD2 identical over 12 bases. The CDR3 spans 16 residues. Germline assignment: CDR1 SGHVS and CDR2 FNYEAQ. Losses at the gene ends were 4 bases for V and 2 bases for J; bases not matched to a gene: 5. The CDR3 reads CASSWTSGASQETQYF. The CDR3 coding sequence is TGTGCCAGCAGCTGGACTAGCGGGGCCTCGCAAGAGACCCAGTACTTC. The full variable domain, rest sourced from reference TRBV7-6 and TRBJ2-5, is GAGVSQSPRYKVTKRGQDVALRCDPISGHVSLYWYRQALGQGPEFLTYFNYEAQQDKSGLPNDRFSAERPEGSISTLTIQRTEQRDSAMYRCASSWTSGASQETQYFGPGTRLLVL.

The gene calls are TRBV7-8 and TRBJ2-2, with a possible D match to TRBD2 (5 bases). V was cut by 2 bases and J by 8 bases, with 12 bases left in between. This CDR3 is built from 14 residues. CDR1 is SGHVS and CDR2 is FQNEAQ in the germline V gene. In DNA form, the CDR3 reads TGTGCCAGCAGCTTATGGTCGGCGGGTGGGGAGCTGTTTTTT. Amino acid sequence: CASSLWSAGGELFF.

The chain has TRBV9 and TRBJ2-2; 11 positions match TRBD2. The J segment lost 2 bases and the V segment lost 3 bases, leaving 9 bases of the junction unmatched. The germline V gene has CDR1 SGDLS and CDR2 YYNGEE. The CDR3 sequence is 18 residues long. CDR3 DNA sequence: TGTGCCAGCAGCGCAGGACTAGCGGGCGGACCAAACACCGGGGAGCTGTTTTTT. Residues: CASSAGLAGGPNTGELFF.

This clone was counted only a few times. Other nucleotide sequences from this sample produce the same CDR3. This sequence joins TRBV5-1 and TRBJ2-1; weak D call: TRBD2 (5 bases). The CDR3 is 15 residues long. V was cut by 0 bases and J by 0 bases, with 7 bases left in between. Germline V lookup: CDR1 SGHRS, CDR2 YFSETQ. The DNA for the CDR3 is TGCGCCAGCAGCTTGGTTGGGAGCTCCTACAATGAGCAGTTCTTC. Translation gives CASSLVGSSYNEQFF.

The chain carries TRBV7-2 and TRBJ2-6; no clear D. Germline CDR1 is SGHTA and CDR2 is FQGNSA. V was clipped by 2 bases and J by 2 bases, with 1 base between them. The CDR3 runs to 13 residues. CDR3 residues: CASSLTGANVLTF. The CDR3 DNA is TGTGCCAGCAGCTTAACTGGGGCCAACGTCCTGACTTTC. Supplemented by reference TRBV7-2 and TRBJ2-6, the full variable domain reads GAGVSQSPSNKVTEKGKDVELRCDPISGHTALYWYRQSLGQGLEFLIYFQGNSAPDKSGLPSDRFSAERTGGSVSTLTIQRTQQEDSAVYLCASSLTGANVLTFGAGSRLTVL.

The genes are TRBV7-9 and TRBJ1-1; TRBD1 is a possible D gene (5 bases). This CDR3 comprises 15 residues. CDR1 and CDR2 from the germline V gene are SEHNR and FQNEAQ (reference sequence). The V and J ends lost 1 base and 3 bases respectively, with 12 bases between them. CDR3 nucleotide sequence: TGTGCCAGCAGCTTAGACTCAGGGATCGACACTGAAGCTTTCTTT. Residues: CASSLDSGIDTEAFF.

The V and J genes are TRBV10-1 and TRBJ1-3; D remains unclear. Between the trimmed V and J ends, which lost 3 bases and 2 bases, there was a span of 5 bases. This CDR3 contains 13 residues. The germline CDR1 and CDR2 sequences are WNHNN and SYGVQD (reference sequence). CDR3 residues: CASSESPGNTIYF. The CDR3 coding sequence is TGCGCCAGCAGTGAATCCCCTGGAAACACCATATATTTT.

This rearrangement joins TRBV7-3 to TRBJ2-1; 9 bases line up with TRBD2. The CDR3 covers 15 residues. V lost 4 bases and J lost 4; bases outside the gene matches: 5. Germline V lookup: CDR1 SGHTA, CDR2 FQGTGA. CDR3 in amino acids: CASSSVSGSYNEQFF. CDR3 nucleotide sequence: TGTGCCAGCAGCTCCGTTAGCGGGAGTTACAATGAGCAGTTCTTC.

The gene calls are TRBV5-6 and TRBJ1-2; no firm D call. The germline V gene has CDR1 SGHDT and CDR2 YYEEEE. This CDR3 contains 12 residues. V lost 1 base and J lost 5, with 6 bases in between. CDR3 sequence: CASSLRDYGYTF. CDR3 nucleotide sequence: TGTGCCAGCAGCTTGCGGGATTATGGCTACACCTTC.

The V call is TRBV6-5, the J call TRBJ2-1; D is ambiguous. The germline CDR1 and CDR2 sequences are MNHEY and SVGAGI. V was trimmed by 5 bases and J by 0 bases, leaving 11 bases between them. The CDR3 consists of 15 residues. The CDR3 DNA is TGTGCCAGCAGTCAAACTGGCGGCTCCTACAATGAGCAGTTCTTC. It yields the protein CASSQTGGSYNEQFF.

The chain carries TRBV2 and TRBJ2-5; TRBD1 might be the D (5 bases). Matching the DNA end better, TRBJ2-7 makes the J call doubtful. The CDR3 has 13 residues. Germline V gives CDR1 SNHLY, CDR2 FYNNEI. The CDR3 DNA reads TGTGCCAGCAGACCCCTGGACAACTACGAGCAGTACTTC. Translating gives CASRPLDNYEQYF.

The genes are TRBV29-1 and TRBJ1-4; D not certain. This CDR3 is built from 13 residues. V shed 4 bases and J shed 7 bases, with 13 bases lying between them. CDR1 is SQVTM and CDR2 is ANQGSEA in the germline V gene. The DNA of the CDR3 is TGCAGCGTTGTGCCGGCCAATTCTGAAAAACTGTTTTTT. Its translation: CSVVPANSEKLFF.

The V and J genes are TRBV5-6 and TRBJ2-1; no clear D. The CDR3 spans 13 residues. The germline V gene has CDR1 SGHDT and CDR2 YYEEEE. V was trimmed by 4 bases and J by 7 bases, leaving 12 bases between them. In nucleotides, the CDR3 is TGTGCCAGCAGCCTTTTAGCTCGGAATGAGCAGTTCTTC. Encoded protein: CASSLLARNEQFF.

The rearrangement uses TRBV6-5 and TRBJ2-1, with D maybe TRBD2 (5 bases). Trimming removed 11 bases from V and 9 bases from J, with 14 bases in between. Germline CDR1 and CDR2: MNHEY and SVGAGI. The CDR3 has 11 residues. CDR3 protein: CASRTGSEQFF. CDR3 nucleotides: TGTGCCTCCAGGACGGGGAGTGAGCAGTTCTTC.

V usage is TRBV7-8 and J usage is TRBJ1-5; D is unclear. The germline gives CDR1 SGHVS, CDR2 FQNEAQ. The CDR3 covers 14 residues. V shed 5 bases and J shed 12 bases, with 20 bases lying between them. The CDR3 here is CASSRDGVGQYQHF. The CDR3 DNA follows: TGTGCCAGCAGCCGTGACGGCGTAGGTCAGTACCAGCATTTT.

The V call is TRBV27, the J call TRBJ2-1; D not resolved. Germline V gene data show CDR1 as MNHEY and CDR2 as SMNVEV (reference sequence). Deletions cut 7 bases from V and 8 bases from J, with 18 bases between. This CDR3 is built from 14 residues. CDR3 sequence reads: CASTPLTAGDEQFF. The DNA for the CDR3 is TGTGCCAGCACCCCGCTCACGGCTGGGGATGAGCAGTTCTTC.

The chain uses TRBV27 and TRBJ1-3; D gene uncertain. Germline assignment: CDR1 MNHEY and CDR2 SMNVEV (reference sequence). This CDR3 is built from 14 residues. Between the trimmed V and J ends, which lost 6 bases and 0 bases, there was a span of 9 bases. CDR3 nucleotides: TGTGCCAGCAGGACTCTAAGCTCTGGAAACACCATATATTTT. This translates into CASRTLSSGNTIYF.

This clone has more than one count but fewer than ten. At one end the junction does not follow the germline gene, possibly because of a read error. Other DNA sequences of this sample code for an identical CDR3. This chain uses TRBV5-4 with TRBJ1-2; TRBD1 might be the D (5 bases). The CDR3 covers 13 residues. Germline V CDR1 and CDR2: SGHNT, YYREEE (reference sequence). CDR3 in amino acids: CASSFETDYGYTF. DNA for the CDR3: TGTGCCAGCAGCTTCGAGACAGACTACGGCTACACCTTC.

The CDR3 DNA reads as TGTGCCAGCTCCCCCAGGGTACGGGGGTACAATGAGCAGTTCTTC. Translating gives CASSPRVRGYNEQFF. The rearrangement links TRBV18 to TRBJ2-1, with TRBD2 as a possible D gene (6 bases). V lost 6 bases, J lost 4 bases, and 16 bases lay in between. The CDR3 is 15 amino acids. Germline V gene lookup returns CDR1 KGHSH and CDR2 LQKENI.

The chain uses TRBV7-9 and TRBJ2-1; D possibly corresponds to TRBD2 (6 bases). Trimming cost V 2 bases and J 1 base, with 15 bases left between them. Germline CDR1 SEHNR, CDR2 FQNEAQ (reference sequence). The CDR3 consists of 17 residues. In DNA form, the CDR3 reads TGTGCCAGCAGCTTAAATTGGGGGGTGTCATCCTACAATGAGCAGTTCTTC. Translating it yields CASSLNWGVSSYNEQFF.

The chain combines TRBV6-5 with TRBJ1-1; no definite D call. Germline CDR1 and CDR2: MNHEY and SVGAGI. The germline V and J ends were trimmed by 5 bases and 0 bases, with 13 bases remaining between them. The CDR3 has 15 residues. DNA of the CDR3: TGTGCCAGCAGTCCCGACGGCAGCTTGAACACTGAAGCTTTCTTT. This gives the protein CASSPDGSLNTEAFF.

This sequence joins TRBV27 and TRBJ2-7; D might be TRBD2 (5 bases). Germline lookup yields CDR1 MNHEY and CDR2 SMNVEV (reference sequence). This CDR3 contains 12 residues. The V end was cut by 7 bases, the J end by 0 bases, with 7 bases between. This CDR3 is CASMGSSYEQYF. The DNA for the CDR3 is TGTGCCAGCATGGGGAGCTCCTACGAGCAGTACTTC.

V is TRBV2 and J is TRBJ2-4, with D perhaps TRBD1 (6 bases). V shed 3 bases and J shed 9 bases, with 12 bases lying between them. The CDR3 length is 13 residues. Germline V gene lookup returns CDR1 SNHLY and CDR2 FYNNEI. The CDR3, as DNA: TGTGCCAGCAGTGAGGTGGGACATGTCATTCAGTACTTC. Translation: CASSEVGHVIQYF.

The chain employs TRBV28 and TRBJ2-3, with 8 bases lining up with TRBD2. Germline V gene lookup returns CDR1 MDHEN and CDR2 SYDVKM. V was pared by 7 bases and J by 4 bases, with 13 bases of the junction left unmatched. This CDR3 is 16 amino acids long. The CDR3 nucleotides read TGTGCCAGCACTGCGGCTAGCGGGTACATCCCAGATACGCAGTATTTT. It translates to CASTAASGYIPDTQYF.